This TCR beta chain originates from a study of blood T cell repertoires in COVID-19 (dated by TCRdb to between 2020 and 2021). About the study as a whole: The collaborator samples originated in the United States, Italy and Spain and spanned the acute and convalescent phases of COVID-19. The material from the prospective study consisted of cDNA or gDNA derived from T cells, B-cell-depleted T cells, or PBMCs. Subjects who had been exposed to COVID-19, were actively infected with it, or had recovered from it provided the deeply sampled blood TCRbeta repertoires that made up the dataset. The repertoires were made available in a free public database intended to serve as a resource for research on the immune response to SARS-CoV-2. The samples were drawn from the first 160 participants of the ongoing ImmuneRACE study and from 950 to 1,500 subjects provided by 6 global collaborators. Sample metadata almost always included a de-identified subject ID, COVID-19 status, age in years and sex. Where available, HLA class I and class II types were taken from metadata supplied by the sample provider and were not determined by assay-based typing.

V is pared back by 0 bases and J by 11 bases, with 11 bases lying between the germline termini. CDR1 and CDR2 were assigned from the germline V gene as SGDLS and YYNGEE. The CDR3 spans 12 residues, from the cysteine through the phenylalanine. Left in the record is the CDR3 DNA by itself, 36 bases read in frame from the first base. The collaborating institutions used their own protocols to collect whole blood in K2EDTA tubes. For TCRbeta analysis, collaborators shipped samples in one of three forms: frozen whole blood, isolated PBMCs, or DNA extracted from either of those sample types. Note on this clone: Its specific antigen is unknown. Base qualities were left out, and no much larger clone turns up one base away.

General study outcomes and caveats: The amount of clinical and demographic metadata varied by source and participant and was provided uncurated.

The immunoSEQ Assay, a bias-controlled multiplex PCR, was used to amplify TCRbeta CDR3 regions from genomic DNA. The paper's data handling went like this. The number of nucleated cells in each sample was estimated from the amplification of reference gene primers within the assay. Sequence reads were collapsed and filtered to measure the absolute abundance of every unique TCRbeta CDR3 rearrangement. For each sample, productive Simpson clonality was calculated as the square root of Simpson's diversity index over productive rearrangements. Imported from immuneACCESS, the table was reduced by TCRdb to in-frame sequences with V and J called. These copies leave out some clones; in studies compared against another copy, an unresolved V gene accounts for under half, and the cause of the remainder is not known. That table gives V, J and clone size, and the DNA gave D and trimming. The sample contains under 250,000 clones, roughly 86% of them found a single time. The ten most abundant clones make up under 4.5% of the sample.

The receptor chain draws on TRBV9 and TRBJ1-1; TRBD1 could be the D gene, as 5 bases match. The sample consisted of peripheral blood. This receptor was obtained from a man aged 50 to 59 with acute or convalescent COVID-19. Here the CDR3 is given as CASSVDGGTAFF. The DNA sequence is as follows: TGTGCCAGCAGCGTAGACGGGGGGACGGCTTTCTTT.